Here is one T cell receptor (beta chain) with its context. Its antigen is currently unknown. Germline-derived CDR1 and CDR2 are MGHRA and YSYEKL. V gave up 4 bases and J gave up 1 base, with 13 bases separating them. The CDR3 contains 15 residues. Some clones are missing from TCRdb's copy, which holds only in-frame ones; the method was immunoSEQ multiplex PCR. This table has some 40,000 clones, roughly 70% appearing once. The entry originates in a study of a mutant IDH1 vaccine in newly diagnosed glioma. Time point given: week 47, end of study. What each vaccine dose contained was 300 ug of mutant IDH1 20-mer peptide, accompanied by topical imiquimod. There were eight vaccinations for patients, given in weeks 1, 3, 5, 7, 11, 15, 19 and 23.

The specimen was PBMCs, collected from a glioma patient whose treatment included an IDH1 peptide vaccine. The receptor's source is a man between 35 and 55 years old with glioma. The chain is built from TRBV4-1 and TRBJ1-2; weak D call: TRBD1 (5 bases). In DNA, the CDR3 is TGCGCCAGCAGCCCCATACAGGTTAATAACTATGGCTACACCTTC. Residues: CASSPIQVNNYGYTF.